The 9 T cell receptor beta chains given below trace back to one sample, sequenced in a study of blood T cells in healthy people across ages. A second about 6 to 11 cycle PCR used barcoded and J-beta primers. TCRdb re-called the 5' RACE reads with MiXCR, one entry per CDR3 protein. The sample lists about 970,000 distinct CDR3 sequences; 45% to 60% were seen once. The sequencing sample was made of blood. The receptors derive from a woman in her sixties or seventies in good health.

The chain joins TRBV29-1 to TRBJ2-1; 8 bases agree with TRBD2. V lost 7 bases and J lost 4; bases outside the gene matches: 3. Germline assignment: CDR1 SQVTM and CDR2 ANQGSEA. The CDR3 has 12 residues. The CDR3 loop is CSGTGGYNEQFF. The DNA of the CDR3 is TGCAGCGGAACGGGAGGGTACAATGAGCAGTTCTTC.

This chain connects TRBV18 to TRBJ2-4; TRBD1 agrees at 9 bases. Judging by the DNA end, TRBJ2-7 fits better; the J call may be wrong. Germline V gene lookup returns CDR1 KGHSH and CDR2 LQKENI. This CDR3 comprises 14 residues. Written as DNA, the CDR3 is TGTGCCAGCTCACCGCTGGACAGGGGTGGCGAGCAGTACTTC. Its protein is CASSPLDRGGEQYF.

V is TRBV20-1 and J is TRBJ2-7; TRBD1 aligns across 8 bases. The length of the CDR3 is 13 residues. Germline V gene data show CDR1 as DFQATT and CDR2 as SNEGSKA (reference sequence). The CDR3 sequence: CVQAGQAPYEQYF. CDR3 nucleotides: TGCGTTCAGGCGGGACAGGCCCCCTACGAGCAGTACTTC.

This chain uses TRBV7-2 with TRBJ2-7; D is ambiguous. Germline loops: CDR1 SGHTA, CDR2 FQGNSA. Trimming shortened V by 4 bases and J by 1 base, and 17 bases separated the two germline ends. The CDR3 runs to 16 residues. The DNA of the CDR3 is TGTGCCAGCAGCTCCCCCTACGGGTCTAGGTCCTACGAGCAGTACTTC. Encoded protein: CASSSPYGSRSYEQYF.

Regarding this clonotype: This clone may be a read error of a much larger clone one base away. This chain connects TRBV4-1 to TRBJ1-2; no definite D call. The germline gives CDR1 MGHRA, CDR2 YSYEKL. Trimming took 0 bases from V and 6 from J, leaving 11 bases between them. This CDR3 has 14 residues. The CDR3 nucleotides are TGCGCCAGCAGCCAAGACACAGCCAACCATGGCTACACCTTC. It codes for CASSQDTANHGYTF.

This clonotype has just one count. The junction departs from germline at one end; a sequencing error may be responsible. This CDR3 is CASSQAAGRGDDNEQFF. CDR3 DNA: TGTGCCAGCAGTCAAGCAGCGGGAAGGGGAGATGACAATGAGCAGTTCTTC. The V and J genes are TRBV2 and TRBJ2-1, with 7 positions matching TRBD2. Per the germline V gene, CDR1 is SNHLY and CDR2 is FYNNEI. This CDR3 is built from 17 residues.

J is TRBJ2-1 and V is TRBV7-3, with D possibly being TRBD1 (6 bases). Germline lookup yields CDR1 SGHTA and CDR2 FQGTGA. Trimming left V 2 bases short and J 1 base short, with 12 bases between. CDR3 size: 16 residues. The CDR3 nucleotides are TGTGCCAGCAGCTTACGTGCAGGGGATTCCTACAATGAGCAGTTCTTC. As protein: CASSLRAGDSYNEQFF. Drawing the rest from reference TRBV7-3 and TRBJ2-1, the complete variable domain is GAGVSQTPSNKVTEKGKYVELRCDPISGHTALYWYRQSLGQGPEFLIYFQGTGAADDSGLPNDRFFAVRPEGSVSTLKIQRTERGDSAVYLCASSLRAGDSYNEQFFGPGTRLTVL.

The CDR3 DNA sequence: TGTGCCTGGAGGGGGGGATTGGGTGGCTACACCTTC. Protein sequence: CAWRGGLGGYTF. This chain joins TRBV30 and TRBJ1-2; TRBD1 might be the D (5 bases). V was cut by 3 bases and J by 7 bases, with 12 bases left in between. CDR1 and CDR2 (germline): GTSNPN, SVGIG (reference sequence). The CDR3 spans 12 residues. Together with reference TRBV30 and TRBJ1-2, the CDR3 gives the full variable domain: SQTIHQWPATLVQPVGSPLSLECTVEGTSNPNLYWYRQAAGRGLQLLFYSVGIGQISSEVPQNLSASRPQDRQFILSSKKLLLSDSGFYLCAWRGGLGGYTFGSGTRLTVV.

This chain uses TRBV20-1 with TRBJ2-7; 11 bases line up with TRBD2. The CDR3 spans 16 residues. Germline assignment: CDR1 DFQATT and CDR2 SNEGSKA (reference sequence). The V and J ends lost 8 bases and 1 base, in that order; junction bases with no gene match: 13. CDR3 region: CSLGGGTSGHSYEQYF. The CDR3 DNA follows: TGCAGTCTCGGGGGTGGGACTAGCGGACATTCCTACGAGCAGTACTTC.